These T cell receptor beta chains were read from a single sample in a study of shared clonotypes between healthy human individuals. Only in-frame clones appear in the TCRdb table, and some are missing; sequencing was by immunoSEQ multiplex PCR. Of fewer than 1.6 million clones in the sample, 98% were seen once. The sample comprised naive CD4+ T cells sorted from blood. Every receptor here comes from a man aged 25-40 years in good health. CDR3s include the opening cysteine and the closing phenylalanine or tryptophan. D genes are given only for firm matches. Size values are once, few and many counts, or a class for expanded clones, and some rows have none.

clone_size: .
d_call: TRBD1
j_call: TRBJ1-4
v_call: TRBV4-3
cdr3_length: 15
cdr3_aa: CASSPQTGLGEKLFF
cdr3_nt: TGCGCCAGCAGCCCTCAGACAGGGTTGGGGGAAAAACTGTTTTTT

clone_size: .
d_call: TRBD2
j_call: TRBJ2-2
v_call: TRBV4-1
cdr3_length: 15
cdr3_aa: CASSGRLAGTGELFF
cdr3_nt: TGCGCCAGCAGCGGAAGACTAGCGGGAACCGGGGAGCTGTTTTTT

clone_size: .
d_call: .
j_call: TRBJ2-3
v_call: TRBV27
cdr3_length: 15
cdr3_aa: CASSFRLGWPDTQYF
cdr3_nt: TGTGCCAGCAGTTTTCGTCTCGGGTGGCCAGATACGCAGTATTTT

clone_size: .
d_call: .
j_call: TRBJ2-1
v_call: TRBV7-3
cdr3_length: 13
cdr3_aa: CASSLTQWSEQFF
cdr3_nt: TGTGCCAGCAGCTTAACCCAATGGAGTGAGCAGTTCTTC

clone_size: .
d_call: .
j_call: TRBJ2-4
v_call: TRBV29-1
cdr3_length: 16
cdr3_aa: CSVDGWGDLAKNIQYF
cdr3_nt: TGCAGCGTTGATGGTTGGGGGGACCTAGCCAAAAACATTCAGTACTTC

clone_size: .
d_call: TRBD2
j_call: TRBJ2-7
v_call: TRBV18
cdr3_length: 14
cdr3_aa: CASSLPPSGGKVYF
cdr3_nt: TGTGCCAGCTCACTCCCCCCCAGCGGGGGGAAGGTGTACTTC

clone_size: .
d_call: TRBD2
j_call: TRBJ2-2
v_call: TRBV11-1
cdr3_length: 15
cdr3_aa: CASSPRAGGDGELFF
cdr3_nt: TGTGCCAGCAGCCCCCGGGCGGGGGGCGACGGGGAGCTGTTTTTT

clone_size: .
d_call: TRBD2
j_call: TRBJ2-5
v_call: TRBV5-1
cdr3_length: 13
cdr3_aa: CASSQGGQETQYF
cdr3_nt: TGCGCCAGCAGCCAGGGAGGGCAAGAGACCCAGTACTTC

clone_size: .
d_call: TRBD1
j_call: TRBJ2-5
v_call: TRBV30
cdr3_length: 12
cdr3_aa: CAWSRGRETQYF
cdr3_nt: TGTGCCTGGAGCAGGGGGCGGGAGACCCAGTACTTC

clone_size: .
d_call: .
j_call: TRBJ2-7
v_call: TRBV28
cdr3_length: 15
cdr3_aa: CASRDLGWHAYEQYF
cdr3_nt: TGTGCCAGCAGGGATCTTGGGTGGCATGCCTACGAGCAGTACTTC

clone_size: .
d_call: TRBD1
j_call: TRBJ2-5
v_call: TRBV19
cdr3_length: 15
cdr3_aa: CASSIQQGFQETQYF
cdr3_nt: TGTGCCAGTAGTATACAACAGGGGTTCCAAGAGACCCAGTACTTC

clone_size: .
d_call: .
j_call: TRBJ1-5
v_call: TRBV27
cdr3_length: 15
cdr3_aa: CASSLGTGINQPQHF
cdr3_nt: TGTGCCAGCAGTTTGGGAACAGGAATCAATCAGCCCCAGCATTTT

clone_size: .
d_call: TRBD2
j_call: TRBJ2-7
v_call: TRBV10-1
cdr3_length: 20
cdr3_aa: CASRKILAGGVWRGPYEQYF
cdr3_nt: TGCGCCAGCAGAAAAATACTAGCGGGAGGGGTATGGAGAGGCCCCTACGAGCAGTACTTC

clone_size: .
d_call: .
j_call: TRBJ1-1
v_call: TRBV9
cdr3_length: 15
cdr3_aa: CASSVTPTRGTEAFF
cdr3_nt: TGTGCCAGCAGCGTAACACCGACCCGAGGGACTGAAGCTTTCTTT

clone_size: .
d_call: TRBD2
j_call: TRBJ2-1
v_call: TRBV9
cdr3_length: 18
cdr3_aa: CASSVVGAGGIPPNEQFF
cdr3_nt: TGTGCCAGCAGCGTAGTTGGAGCGGGAGGGATCCCTCCTAATGAGCAGTTCTTC

clone_size: .
d_call: TRBD2
j_call: TRBJ2-1
v_call: TRBV28
cdr3_length: 17
cdr3_aa: CASSPMASGVAYNEQFF
cdr3_nt: TGTGCCAGCAGTCCCATGGCTAGCGGCGTAGCCTACAATGAGCAGTTCTTC

clone_size: .
d_call: .
j_call: TRBJ2-3
v_call: TRBV5-4
cdr3_length: 13
cdr3_aa: CASSRDSTDTQYF
cdr3_nt: TGTGCCAGCAGCAGGGACAGCACAGATACGCAGTATTTT

clone_size: .
d_call: TRBD1
j_call: TRBJ2-7
v_call: TRBV28
cdr3_length: 13
cdr3_aa: CASSWTGIYEQYF
cdr3_nt: TGTGCCAGCAGTTGGACAGGGATCTACGAGCAGTACTTC

clone_size: .
d_call: TRBD2
j_call: TRBJ2-7
v_call: TRBV19
cdr3_length: 17
cdr3_aa: CASSIGSGTSKGYEQYF
cdr3_nt: TGTGCCAGTAGTATAGGATCCGGGACTAGTAAAGGCTACGAGCAGTACTTC

clone_size: .
d_call: TRBD2
j_call: TRBJ2-1
v_call: TRBV28
cdr3_length: 15
cdr3_aa: CASRAGGSSYNEQFF
cdr3_nt: TGTGCCAGCAGGGCCGGGGGGAGCTCCTACAATGAGCAGTTCTTC

clone_size: .
d_call: .
j_call: TRBJ1-1
v_call: TRBV29-1
cdr3_length: 12
cdr3_aa: CSVAGLNTEAFF
cdr3_nt: TGCAGCGTCGCCGGGTTGAACACTGAAGCTTTCTTT

clone_size: once
d_call: .
j_call: TRBJ2-2
v_call: TRBV15
cdr3_length: 14
cdr3_aa: CATIATRTGGELFF
cdr3_nt: TGTGCCACAATAGCCACCCGCACGGGCGGGGAGCTGTTTTTT

clone_size: .
d_call: .
j_call: TRBJ2-7
v_call: TRBV7-6
cdr3_length: 15
cdr3_aa: CASSVGDAPSWEQYF
cdr3_nt: TGTGCCAGCAGCGTAGGGGACGCCCCCTCCTGGGAGCAGTACTTC

clone_size: .
d_call: TRBD2
j_call: TRBJ2-3
v_call: TRBV5-1
cdr3_length: 20
cdr3_aa: CASSPDGRLADHKDTDTQYF
cdr3_nt: TGCGCCAGCAGCCCGGACGGTAGACTAGCGGATCATAAAGACACAGATACGCAGTATTTT

clone_size: .
d_call: .
j_call: TRBJ2-5
v_call: TRBV28
cdr3_length: 15
cdr3_aa: CASTSSPGAGETQYF
cdr3_nt: TGTGCCAGCACCTCGTCGCCCGGAGCCGGGGAGACCCAGTACTTC

clone_size: .
d_call: .
j_call: TRBJ2-3
v_call: TRBV5-4
cdr3_length: 12
cdr3_aa: CASSSWTDTQYF
cdr3_nt: TGTGCCAGCAGCTCCTGGACAGATACGCAGTATTTT

clone_size: .
d_call: TRBD1
j_call: TRBJ2-7
v_call: TRBV29-1
cdr3_length: 18
cdr3_aa: CSVAHRGGSSSLLPQQYF
cdr3_nt: TGCAGCGTTGCCCACAGGGGTGGGTCTTCATCTCTTCTCCCCCAGCAGTACTTC

clone_size: once
d_call: .
j_call: TRBJ1-1
v_call: TRBV6-1
cdr3_length: 15
cdr3_aa: CASNPFGAGDTEAFF
cdr3_nt: TGTGCCAGCAACCCTTTTGGAGCGGGGGACACTGAAGCTTTCTTT

clone_size: .
d_call: .
j_call: TRBJ1-2
v_call: TRBV18
cdr3_length: 15
cdr3_aa: CASSPRTLRDYGYTF
cdr3_nt: TGTGCCAGCTCACCACGTACCCTTAGAGACTATGGCTACACCTTC

clone_size: .
d_call: .
j_call: TRBJ2-7
v_call: TRBV27
cdr3_length: 14
cdr3_aa: CASSFLEDASEQYF
cdr3_nt: TGTGCCAGCAGTTTTTTGGAAGACGCATCCGAGCAGTACTTC

clone_size: .
d_call: .
j_call: TRBJ2-3
v_call: TRBV4-3
cdr3_length: 16
cdr3_aa: CASSQQEFSRTDTQYF
cdr3_nt: TGCGCCAGCAGCCAGCAAGAATTCAGCCGGACAGATACGCAGTATTTT

clone_size: once
d_call: .
j_call: TRBJ2-2
v_call: TRBV11-3
cdr3_length: 16
cdr3_aa: CASSSRDTRAGGELFF
cdr3_nt: TGTGCCAGCAGCTCCCGGGACACCCGAGCGGGGGGGGAGCTGTTTTTT

clone_size: .
d_call: .
j_call: TRBJ2-7
v_call: TRBV30
cdr3_length: 14
cdr3_aa: CAWKGDQPPYEQYF
cdr3_nt: TGTGCCTGGAAGGGCGATCAACCCCCCTACGAGCAGTACTTC

clone_size: .
d_call: .
j_call: TRBJ1-1
v_call: TRBV5-1
cdr3_length: 14
cdr3_aa: CASSLGALNTEAFF
cdr3_nt: TGCGCCAGCAGCTTGGGGGCGTTGAACACTGAAGCTTTCTTT

clone_size: .
d_call: .
j_call: TRBJ1-1
v_call: TRBV6-1
cdr3_length: 13
cdr3_aa: CASSEVRGTEAFF
cdr3_nt: TGTGCCAGCAGTGAGGTTAGGGGGACTGAAGCTTTCTTT

clone_size: .
d_call: .
j_call: TRBJ2-7
v_call: TRBV6-5
cdr3_length: 14
cdr3_aa: CASRTVGLPYEQYF
cdr3_nt: TGTGCCAGCAGAACGGTGGGGCTACCCTACGAGCAGTACTTC

clone_size: once
d_call: .
j_call: TRBJ2-3
v_call: TRBV5-4
cdr3_length: 12
cdr3_aa: CASSKPGDTQYF
cdr3_nt: TGTGCCAGCAGCAAACCGGGAGATACGCAGTATTTT

clone_size: .
d_call: .
j_call: TRBJ1-4
v_call: TRBV27
cdr3_length: 14
cdr3_aa: CASSLGQFTEKLFF
cdr3_nt: TGTGCCAGCAGTCTTGGACAGTTTACCGAAAAACTGTTTTTT

clone_size: .
d_call: .
j_call: TRBJ2-5
v_call: TRBV11-3
cdr3_length: 16
cdr3_aa: CASSSPGPTYQETQYF
cdr3_nt: TGTGCCAGCAGCTCTCCGGGACCTACGTACCAAGAGACCCAGTACTTC

clone_size: .
d_call: TRBD1
j_call: TRBJ1-5
v_call: TRBV28
cdr3_length: 15
cdr3_aa: CASSFNRGSNQPQHF
cdr3_nt: TGTGCCAGCAGTTTCAACAGGGGTAGCAATCAGCCCCAGCATTTT

clone_size: .
d_call: TRBD1
j_call: TRBJ1-5
v_call: TRBV28
cdr3_length: 17
cdr3_aa: CASSLRVDRGKIQPQHF
cdr3_nt: TGTGCCAGCAGTTTAAGGGTAGACAGGGGTAAAATTCAGCCCCAGCATTTT

clone_size: .
d_call: .
j_call: TRBJ2-7
v_call: TRBV18
cdr3_length: 12
cdr3_aa: CASSIDWGEQYF
cdr3_nt: TGTGCCAGCTCTATCGATTGGGGCGAGCAGTACTTC

clone_size: .
d_call: .
j_call: TRBJ2-2
v_call: TRBV10-3
cdr3_length: 14
cdr3_aa: CAIRGLLDTGELFF
cdr3_nt: TGTGCCATCAGGGGCCTACTCGACACCGGGGAGCTGTTTTTT

clone_size: .
d_call: .
j_call: TRBJ2-7
v_call: TRBV7-5
cdr3_length: 13
cdr3_aa: CVRSLVRSYEQYF
cdr3_nt: TGTGTCAGAAGCTTAGTCAGGTCCTACGAGCAGTACTTC

clone_size: once
d_call: .
j_call: TRBJ2-1
v_call: TRBV10-3
cdr3_length: 15
cdr3_aa: CAISDWGNDVNEQFF
cdr3_nt: TGTGCCATCAGTGACTGGGGGAACGACGTCAATGAGCAGTTCTTC

clone_size: .
d_call: TRBD2
j_call: TRBJ2-5
v_call: TRBV5-1
cdr3_length: 17
cdr3_aa: CASSLGLLAGNQETQYF
cdr3_nt: TGCGCCAGCAGCTTGGGATTACTAGCGGGGAACCAAGAGACCCAGTACTTC

clone_size: .
d_call: .
j_call: TRBJ2-2
v_call: TRBV15
cdr3_length: 15
cdr3_aa: CATSRVLASTGELFF
cdr3_nt: TGTGCCACCAGCAGAGTACTAGCATCCACCGGGGAGCTGTTTTTT

clone_size: .
d_call: TRBD2
j_call: TRBJ2-7
v_call: TRBV6-5
cdr3_length: 14
cdr3_aa: CASSLAGRTYEQYF
cdr3_nt: TGTGCCAGCAGTTTAGCGGGGAGAACCTACGAGCAGTACTTC

clone_size: .
d_call: .
j_call: TRBJ1-1
v_call: TRBV28
cdr3_length: 14
cdr3_aa: CASSLGRRNTEAFF
cdr3_nt: TGTGCCAGCAGTTTAGGGAGGCGGAACACTGAAGCTTTCTTT

clone_size: .
d_call: .
j_call: TRBJ1-1
v_call: TRBV7-9
cdr3_length: 14
cdr3_aa: CASSSSYMNTEAFF
cdr3_nt: TGTGCCAGCAGCTCCAGTTACATGAACACTGAAGCTTTCTTT

clone_size: .
d_call: .
j_call: TRBJ1-5
v_call: TRBV28
cdr3_length: 16
cdr3_aa: CASSSLGPTGSQPQHF
cdr3_nt: TGTGCCAGCAGTTCCCTCGGGCCGACTGGGAGTCAGCCCCAGCATTTT

clone_size: .
d_call: .
j_call: TRBJ2-1
v_call: TRBV4-3
cdr3_length: 13
cdr3_aa: CASSQNSRDRQFF
cdr3_nt: TGCGCCAGCAGCCAAAATTCGCGGGATCGGCAGTTCTTC

clone_size: .
d_call: .
j_call: TRBJ2-3
v_call: TRBV5-1
cdr3_length: 14
cdr3_aa: CASSPAGNTDTQYF
cdr3_nt: TGCGCCAGCAGCCCCGCGGGGAACACAGATACGCAGTATTTT

clone_size: .
d_call: .
j_call: TRBJ2-7
v_call: TRBV29-1
cdr3_length: 14
cdr3_aa: CSVGSGHTPLEQYF
cdr3_nt: TGCAGCGTTGGAAGTGGACACACCCCCCTCGAGCAGTACTTC

clone_size: .
d_call: .
j_call: TRBJ2-1
v_call: TRBV7-9
cdr3_length: 14
cdr3_aa: CASSPRDLWNEQFF
cdr3_nt: TGTGCCAGCAGCCCCCGGGACCTGTGGAATGAGCAGTTCTTC

clone_size: .
d_call: TRBD2
j_call: TRBJ2-1
v_call: TRBV15
cdr3_length: 17
cdr3_aa: CATSSPLGGGTYNEQFF
cdr3_nt: TGTGCCACCAGCAGCCCACTGGGGGGGGGAACCTACAATGAGCAGTTCTTC

clone_size: .
d_call: .
j_call: TRBJ2-3
v_call: TRBV20-1
cdr3_length: 11
cdr3_aa: CSASSGARKYF
cdr3_nt: TGCAGTGCTAGTAGCGGAGCCCGTAAATATTTT